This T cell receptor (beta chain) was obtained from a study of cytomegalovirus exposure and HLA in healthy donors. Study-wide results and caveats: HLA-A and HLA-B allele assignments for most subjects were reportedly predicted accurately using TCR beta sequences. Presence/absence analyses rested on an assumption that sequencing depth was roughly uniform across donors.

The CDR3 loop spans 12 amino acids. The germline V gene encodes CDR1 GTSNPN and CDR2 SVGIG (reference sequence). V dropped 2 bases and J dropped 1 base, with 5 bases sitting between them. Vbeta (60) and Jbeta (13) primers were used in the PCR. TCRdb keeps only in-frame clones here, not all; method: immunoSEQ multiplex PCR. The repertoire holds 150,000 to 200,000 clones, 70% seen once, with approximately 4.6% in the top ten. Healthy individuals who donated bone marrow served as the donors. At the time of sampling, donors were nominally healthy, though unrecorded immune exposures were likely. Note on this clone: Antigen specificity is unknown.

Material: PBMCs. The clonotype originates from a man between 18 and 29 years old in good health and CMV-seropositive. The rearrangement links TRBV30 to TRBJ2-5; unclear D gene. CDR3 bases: TGTGCCTGGAGTCCGGGCCAAGAGACCCAGTACTTC. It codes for CAWSPGQETQYF.